A single TCR beta chain is shown here with its context. Its antigen remains unidentified. This sample was taken from a study of blood T cells in healthy people across ages. Sample-barcoded 5' priming and a J-beta primer mix drove a second PCR of 7 to 11 cycles. Each CDR3 protein is one row after TCRdb ran MiXCR on the 5' RACE reads. The profile shows over 500,000 distinct CDR3 sequences, roughly half of them singletons. Study-wide findings and caveats: TCR beta diversity correlated strongly with naive T cell percentage. Roughly linearly, TCR beta diversity per million T cells fell as age increased.

The specimen sequenced was blood. The TCR comes from a woman older than 75 in good health.

The CDR3 DNA is TGCAGTGCTAGGGGGGGGGATGAGCAGTTCTTC. It yields the protein CSARGGDEQFF. The chain employs TRBV20-1 and TRBJ2-1, with 7 bases aligning to TRBD2. Germline values: CDR1 DFQATT, CDR2 SNEGSKA (reference sequence). V shed 3 bases, J shed 8 bases, and the junction held 1 base outside the gene matches. This CDR3 is 11 amino acids long.